The 28 T cell receptor beta chains given below trace back to one sample, sequenced in a study of T cell responses to AZD1222 COVID-19 vaccine. TCRdb's copy holds only in-frame clones and misses some; the assay was immunoSEQ multiplex PCR. The sample holds over 150,000 clones, approximately 88% seen once. The sample was peripheral blood, taken 28 days after the second AZD1222 dose. Receptor source: an adult who received the AZD1222 COVID-19 vaccine.

The rearrangement joins TRBV18 to TRBJ2-7; D possibly corresponds to TRBD1 (5 bases). Germline V gives CDR1 KGHSH, CDR2 LQKENI. CDR3 length equals 13 residues. Between the trimmed V and J ends, which lost 6 bases and 6 bases, there was a span of 15 bases. In nucleotides, the CDR3 is TGTGCCAGCTCTGAGGACACCAATGGCGAGCAGTACTTC. This sequence encodes CASSEDTNGEQYF. The whole variable domain, remainder taken from reference TRBV18 and TRBJ2-7, is NAGVMQNPRHLVRRRGQEARLRCSPMKGHSHVYWYRQLPEEGLKFMVYLQKENIIDESGMPKERFSAEFPKEGPSILRIQQVVRGDSAAYFCASSEDTNGEQYFGPGTRLTVT.

This clone came up once. This rearrangement joins TRBV5-4 to TRBJ1-1; D unclear. V lost 0 bases, J lost 1 base, and 7 bases lay in between. The CDR3 totals 14 residues. In germline, CDR1 is SGHNT, CDR2 YYREEE (reference sequence). The CDR3 DNA is TGTGCCAGCAGCTTGGTGGGCCCGAACACTGAAGCTTTCTTT. It codes for CASSLVGPNTEAFF.

The chain recombines TRBV4-1 with TRBJ1-5; D remains unclear. The CDR3 is made up of 13 amino acids. CDR1 is MGHRA, CDR2 YSYEKL, per germline. V lost 2 bases to trimming and J lost 4 bases, with 6 bases between them. The CDR3 DNA sequence: TGCGCCAGCAGCCAATTCGGGAATCAGCCCCAGCATTTT. Amino acids: CASSQFGNQPQHF.

The rearrangement uses TRBV9 and TRBJ1-6, with 7 positions matching TRBD1. Germline CDR1 SGDLS, CDR2 YYNGEE. The CDR3 has 14 amino acids. The ends lost 5 bases at V and 7 bases at J; junction bases unmatched: 6. The CDR3, as DNA: TGTGCCAGCAGGCCCGGGACAGAGAATTCACCCCTCCACTTT. Its protein is CASRPGTENSPLHF.

The V gene is TRBV7-6, the J gene TRBJ2-7, with 10 bases fitting TRBD1. J gave up 3 bases and V 5 bases, and 4 bases lay outside the gene matches. The CDR3 is made up of 14 amino acids. The germline CDR1 and CDR2 sequences are SGHVS and FNYEAQ. The DNA of the CDR3 is TGTGCCAGCAGCCGAGACAGGGGGCTCTACGAGCAGTACTTC. It specifies CASSRDRGLYEQYF.

The chain couples TRBV7-9 to TRBJ1-4, with unresolved D. Trimming took off 5 bases at V and 3 bases at J, with 22 bases between the two ends. From germline, CDR1 is SEHNR and CDR2 FQNEAQ (reference sequence). The CDR3 totals 18 residues. The CDR3 is CASSPGQLTIAANEKLFF. CDR3 nucleotides: TGTGCCAGCAGCCCCGGGCAGCTAACGATCGCGGCTAATGAAAAACTGTTTTTT.

V gene TRBV30 combines with J gene TRBJ2-5; unclear D gene. Trimming stripped 3 bases from V and 5 bases from J, with 10 bases between. Germline assignment: CDR1 GTSNPN and CDR2 SVGIG (reference sequence). The CDR3 has 12 amino acids. The CDR3 nucleotides are TGTGCCTGGAGCCTAGATGGCGAGACCCAGTACTTC. Translated: CAWSLDGETQYF.

The chain links TRBV5-1 to TRBJ1-1; no clear D gene. The germline V gene encodes CDR1 SGHRS and CDR2 YFSETQ. The CDR3 consists of 16 residues. Trimming stripped 4 bases from V and 1 base from J, with 17 bases between. In nucleotides, the CDR3 is TGCGCCAGCAGCCTACATTCCCCACCCCCGAACACTGAAGCTTTCTTT. Its protein is CASSLHSPPPNTEAFF.

The chain combines TRBV6-2 or TRBV6-3 with TRBJ1-5, with D unclear. The CDR3 consists of 14 residues. Germline values: CDR1 MNHEY, CDR2 SVGEGT. Trimming stripped 0 bases from V and 9 bases from J, with 12 bases between. The CDR3 DNA follows: TGTGCCAGCAGTTACTCGAACACGTTAATGCCCCAGCATTTT. This encodes CASSYSNTLMPQHF.

V gene TRBV5-1 combines with J gene TRBJ2-4; no clear D gene. Germline V gene lookup returns CDR1 SGHRS and CDR2 YFSETQ. The CDR3 has 15 residues. The V gene lost 0 bases and the J gene lost 0 bases, with 7 bases spanning the gap. DNA of the CDR3: TGCGCCAGCAGCTTGGACGGTTTAGCCAAAAACATTCAGTACTTC. The encoded protein is CASSLDGLAKNIQYF.

The J gene is TRBJ1-5, the V gene TRBV5-8; D is unclear. Trimming left V 0 bases short and J 1 base short, with 11 bases between. Per germline, CDR1 SGHTS and CDR2 YDEGEE. This CDR3 has 16 residues. CDR3 in DNA: TGTGCCAGCAGCTTGGTGAGGGAATGGAGCAATCAGCCCCAGCATTTT. Translated: CASSLVREWSNQPQHF.

In this sample, this clone turned up once. The V and J genes are TRBV5-1 and TRBJ2-3, with 7 nucleotides matching TRBD2. There are 17 residues in the CDR3. V lost 0 bases to trimming and J lost 0 bases; unmatched junction nucleotides: 7. CDR1 is SGHRS and CDR2 is YFSETQ in the germline V gene. The chain's CDR3 is CASSLVLGGGSTDTQYF. The CDR3 nucleotides read TGCGCCAGCAGCTTGGTCTTGGGCGGGGGTAGCACAGATACGCAGTATTTT.

The chain links TRBV6-5 to TRBJ1-1; D is undetermined. Per the germline V gene, CDR1 is MNHEY and CDR2 is SVGAGI. CDR3 length equals 13 residues. The V end was cut by 7 bases, the J end by 2 bases, with 11 bases between. Written as DNA, the CDR3 is TGTGCCAGCACCCCGAGCTACAACACTGAAGCTTTCTTT. Residues: CASTPSYNTEAFF.

The chain has TRBV7-8 and TRBJ1-2; D remains unclear. Trimming removed 0 bases at V and 5 bases at J, with 13 bases between. In germline, CDR1 is SGHVS, CDR2 FQNEAQ. This CDR3 is built from 15 residues. CDR3 region: CASSLAPLESYGYTF. In DNA, the CDR3 is TGTGCCAGCAGCTTAGCGCCGCTGGAGTCATATGGCTACACCTTC.

This sequence joins TRBV11-2 and TRBJ1-2; perhaps TRBD1 as D (5 bases). The CDR3 is made up of 12 amino acids. V was clipped by 3 bases and J by 7 bases, with 9 bases between them. Germline CDR1 reads SGHAT; CDR2 reads FQNNGV. The CDR3 reads CASSFGRVGYTF. The CDR3, as DNA: TGTGCCAGCAGCTTTGGCAGGGTTGGCTACACCTTC. Variable domain in full (rest from reference TRBV11-2 and TRBJ1-2): EAGVAQSPRYKIIEKRQSVAFWCNPISGHATLYWYQQILGQGPKLLIQFQNNGVVDDSQLPKDRFSAERLKGVDSTLKIQPAKLEDSAVYLCASSFGRVGYTFGSGTRLTVV.

This clone was counted only a few times. Other DNA sequences in this specimen translate into the identical CDR3. The genes are TRBV4-3 and TRBJ1-2; D uncertain. The CDR3 covers 13 residues. Germline assignment: CDR1 LGHNA and CDR2 YSLEER. Trimming pared 0 bases from V and 5 bases from J, leaving 7 bases between. The CDR3 region is CASSQDISYGYTF. The CDR3, as DNA: TGCGCCAGCAGCCAAGATATATCTTATGGCTACACCTTC.

The chain employs TRBV30 and TRBJ1-1; D may be TRBD1 (6 bases). This CDR3 region has 13 residues. V was trimmed by 4 bases and J by 6 bases, leaving 15 bases between them. Looked up from germline, CDR1 is GTSNPN and CDR2 is SVGIG (reference sequence). In DNA, the CDR3 is TGTGCCTGGAAGCCTCAGGGGAGGCCTGAAGCTTTCTTT. It is translated as CAWKPQGRPEAFF. Using reference TRBV30 and TRBJ1-1 for the parts outside the CDR3, the full variable domain is SQTIHQWPATLVQPVGSPLSLECTVEGTSNPNLYWYRQAAGRGLQLLFYSVGIGQISSEVPQNLSASRPQDRQFILSSKKLLLSDSGFYLCAWKPQGRPEAFFGQGTRLTVV.

This clone was seen once. The V gene is TRBV25-1, the J gene TRBJ1-6, with D possibly matching TRBD1 (5 bases). The CDR3 runs to 15 residues. V lost 3 bases and J lost 4, with 10 bases in between. Germline lookup yields CDR1 MGHDK and CDR2 SYGVNS. The CDR3 region is CASSDPRQYNSPLHF. The CDR3 coding sequence is TGTGCCAGCAGTGATCCCCGACAGTATAATTCACCCCTCCACTTT.

The chain couples TRBV3-1 (or the pseudogene TRBV3-2) to TRBJ2-7, with 10 bases matching TRBD2. This CDR3 spans 17 amino acids. The V gene's germline CDR1 is LGHDT and CDR2 YNNKEL (reference sequence). V was clipped by 3 bases and J by 3 bases; unmatched bases: 11. CDR3 in DNA: TGTGCCAGCAGCCAGATCGCTAGCGGGGGACCCAACTACGAGCAGTACTTC. Protein: CASSQIASGGPNYEQYF.

The chain joins TRBV18 to TRBJ1-1; D possibly corresponds to TRBD1 (6 bases). Trimming shortened V by 0 bases and J by 4 bases, and 12 bases separated the two germline ends. Germline V gives CDR1 KGHSH, CDR2 LQKENI. The CDR3 runs 15 residues. Written as DNA, the CDR3 is TGTGCCAGCTCACCACCGGGACAATCCGGCACTGAAGCTTTCTTT. Translation gives CASSPPGQSGTEAFF.

V and J are TRBV3-1 (or the pseudogene TRBV3-2) and TRBJ2-2; possibly TRBD2 for D (5 bases). The germline gives CDR1 LGHDT, CDR2 YNNKEL (reference sequence). V lost 0 bases to trimming and J lost 3 bases, with 14 bases between them. The CDR3 spans 17 residues. The CDR3 here is CASSQDSGIRDTGELFF. Here the CDR3 DNA reads TGTGCCAGCAGCCAAGATTCGGGGATTAGGGACACCGGGGAGCTGTTTTTT.

The chain employs TRBV6-5 and TRBJ2-2, with unresolved D. Trimming cost V 1 base and J 5 bases, with 5 bases left between them. The CDR3 runs 13 residues. CDR1 is MNHEY, CDR2 SVGAGI, per germline. DNA for the CDR3: TGTGCCAGCAGTTACTTGCGAACCGGGGAGCTGTTTTTT. Encoded protein: CASSYLRTGELFF.

The J gene is TRBJ1-1, the V gene TRBV6-5; D unclear. CDR3 length equals 14 residues. The germline gives CDR1 MNHEY, CDR2 SVGAGI. V lost 2 bases, J lost 4 bases, and 11 bases lay in between. This CDR3 reads CASSYTGETTEAFF. CDR3 sequence (DNA): TGTGCCAGCAGTTACACTGGGGAGACCACTGAAGCTTTCTTT.

CDR3 protein: CASSMGQLNYGYTF. The CDR3 DNA sequence: TGTGCCAGCAGTATGGGACAGCTAAACTATGGCTACACCTTC. V usage is TRBV2 and J usage is TRBJ1-2, with 7 nucleotides matching TRBD1. From germline, CDR1 is SNHLY and CDR2 FYNNEI. The length of the CDR3 is 14 residues. J gave up 2 bases and V 5 bases, and 5 bases lay outside the gene matches.

The gene calls are TRBV2 and TRBJ2-7; 8 positions agree with TRBD2. CDR3 length equals 15 residues. Unmatched junction bases numbered 15, after V lost 10 bases and J lost 4 bases. Germline CDR1 is SNHLY and CDR2 is FYNNEI. The CDR3 nucleotides read TGTGCCACCACTCTTCTCGGGGGGGCAGGATACGAGCAGTACTTC. It encodes CATTLLGGAGYEQYF.

This clone appeared a single time. The chain's CDR3 is CASTPGRANEQFF. For the CDR3, the DNA is TGTGCCAGCACCCCGGGGCGGGCAAATGAGCAGTTCTTC. V is TRBV7-3 and J is TRBJ2-1; the D gene could be TRBD1 or TRBD2 (5 bases each). The length of the CDR3 is 13 residues. The germline CDR1 and CDR2 sequences are SGHTA and FQGTGA. With 7 bases removed from V and 7 bases from J, the gap between germline ends came to 14 bases.

This clone was seen only a few times. The rearrangement uses TRBV14 and TRBJ1-2, with D tentatively TRBD1 (6 bases). Germline V gene sequence: CDR1 SGHDN, CDR2 FVKESK. The V end was cut by 4 bases, the J end by 8 bases, with 14 bases between. The CDR3 is 13 amino acids. The CDR3 reads CASSPHRVEGYTF. The CDR3 coding sequence is TGTGCCAGCAGCCCGCACAGGGTAGAGGGCTACACCTTC.

Comments on this clone: No conserved phenylalanine or tryptophan ends this CDR3, so it is likely a read error. The limits of the CDR3 on the DNA are not certain, so only TCRdb's listed CDR3 is given. The CDR3 sequence is CAIRRGGRN. This sequence joins TRBV10-3 and TRBJ2-4. The CDR3 extends over 9 residues, inclusive of both ends. Per germline, CDR1 ENHRY and CDR2 SYGVKD.